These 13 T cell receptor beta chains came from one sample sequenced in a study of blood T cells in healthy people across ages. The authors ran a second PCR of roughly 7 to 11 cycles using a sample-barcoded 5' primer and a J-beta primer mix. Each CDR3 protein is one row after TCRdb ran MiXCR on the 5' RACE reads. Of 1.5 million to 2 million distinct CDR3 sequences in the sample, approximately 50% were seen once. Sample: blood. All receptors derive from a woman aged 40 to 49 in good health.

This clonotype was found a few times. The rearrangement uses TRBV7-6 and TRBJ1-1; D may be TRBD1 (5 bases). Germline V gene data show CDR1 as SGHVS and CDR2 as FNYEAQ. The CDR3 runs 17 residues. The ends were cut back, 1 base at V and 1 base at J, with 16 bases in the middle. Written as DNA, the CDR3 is TGTGCCAGCAGCTTAGAGATAGAGGGGACCAAGAACACTGAAGCTTTCTTT. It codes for CASSLEIEGTKNTEAFF.

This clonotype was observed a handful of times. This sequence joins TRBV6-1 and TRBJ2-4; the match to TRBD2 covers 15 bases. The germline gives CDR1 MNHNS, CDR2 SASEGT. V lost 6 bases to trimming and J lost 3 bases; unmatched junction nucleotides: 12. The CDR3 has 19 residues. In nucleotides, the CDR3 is TGTGCCAGCAGACATCGGACTAGCGGGGGGGCCCGGGGCAAAAACATTCAGTACTTC. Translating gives CASRHRTSGGARGKNIQYF.

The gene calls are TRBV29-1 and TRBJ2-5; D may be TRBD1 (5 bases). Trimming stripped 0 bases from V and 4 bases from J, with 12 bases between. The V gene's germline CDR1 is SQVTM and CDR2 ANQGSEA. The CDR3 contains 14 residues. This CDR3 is CSVEDLGGAETQYF. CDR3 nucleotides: TGCAGCGTTGAAGATCTAGGTGGGGCAGAGACCCAGTACTTC. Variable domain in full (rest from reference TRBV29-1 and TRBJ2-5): SAVISQKPSRDICQRGTSLTIQCQVDSQVTMMFWYRQQPGQSLTLIATANQGSEATYESGFVIDKFPISRPNLTFSTLTVSNMSPEDSSIYLCSVEDLGGAETQYFGPGTRLLVL.

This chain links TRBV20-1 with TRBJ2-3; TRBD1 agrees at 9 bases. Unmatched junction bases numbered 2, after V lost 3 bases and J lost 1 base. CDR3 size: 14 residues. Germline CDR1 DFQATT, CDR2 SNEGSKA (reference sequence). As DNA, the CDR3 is TGCAGTGCTAGGGGGGACAGGGGCACAGATACGCAGTATTTT. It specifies CSARGDRGTDTQYF.

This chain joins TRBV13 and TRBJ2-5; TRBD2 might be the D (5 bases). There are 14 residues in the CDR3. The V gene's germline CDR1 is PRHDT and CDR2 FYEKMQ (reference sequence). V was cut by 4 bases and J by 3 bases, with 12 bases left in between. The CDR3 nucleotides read TGTGCCAGCAGCTCCGGGATAGCCAAAGAGACCCAGTACTTC. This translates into CASSSGIAKETQYF.

As DNA, the CDR3 is TGTGCCAGCAGCCAAGTCAGGGGGGGCCGGTACGAGCAGTACTTC. Amino acid sequence: CASSQVRGGRYEQYF. J is TRBJ2-7 and V is TRBV14, with D perhaps given as TRBD1 or TRBD2 (7 bases each). In germline, CDR1 is SGHDN, CDR2 FVKESK. CDR3 length: 15 amino acids. The V end lost 1 base, the J end lost 4 bases, and 14 bases lay between the germline ends. Full variable domain (remainder filled in from reference TRBV14 and TRBJ2-7): EAGVTQFPSHSVIEKGQTVTLRCDPISGHDNLYWYRRVMGKEIKFLLHFVKESKQDESGMPNNRFLAERTGGTYSTLKVQPAELEDSGVYFCASSQVRGGRYEQYFGPGTRLTVT.

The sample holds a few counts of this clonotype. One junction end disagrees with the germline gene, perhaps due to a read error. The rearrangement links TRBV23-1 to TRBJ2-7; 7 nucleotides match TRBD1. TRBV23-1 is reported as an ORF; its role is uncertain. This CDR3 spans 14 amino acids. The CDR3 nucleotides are TGTGCCAGCAGCCAACTTGACAGGGCTTACGAGCAGTACTTC. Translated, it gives CASSQLDRAYEQYF.

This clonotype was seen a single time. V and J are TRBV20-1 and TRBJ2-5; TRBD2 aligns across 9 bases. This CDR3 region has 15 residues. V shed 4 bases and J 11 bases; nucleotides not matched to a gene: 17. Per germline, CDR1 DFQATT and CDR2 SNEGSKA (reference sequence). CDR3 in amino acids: CSATRVRGGLNEQYF. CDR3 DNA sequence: TGCAGTGCTACCCGTGTGCGGGGGGGCCTTAATGAGCAGTACTTC.

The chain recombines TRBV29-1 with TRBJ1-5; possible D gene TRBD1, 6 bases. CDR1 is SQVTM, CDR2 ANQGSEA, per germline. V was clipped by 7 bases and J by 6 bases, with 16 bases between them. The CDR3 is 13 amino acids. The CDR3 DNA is TGCAGCGCCCGGTCGGGGGCAGGTCAGCCCCAGCATTTT. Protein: CSARSGAGQPQHF.

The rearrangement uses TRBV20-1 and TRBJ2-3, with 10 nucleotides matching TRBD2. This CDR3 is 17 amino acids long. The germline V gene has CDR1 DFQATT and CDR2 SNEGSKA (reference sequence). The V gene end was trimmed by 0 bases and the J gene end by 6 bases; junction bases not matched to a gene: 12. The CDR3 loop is CSARDWGSGGARDTQYF. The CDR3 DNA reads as TGCAGTGCTAGAGATTGGGGCAGCGGGGGGGCCAGGGATACGCAGTATTTT.

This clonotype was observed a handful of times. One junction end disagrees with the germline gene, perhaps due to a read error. This CDR3 is CASSQDSRRAKGSEQYF. CDR3 DNA sequence: TGTGCCAGTAGCCAAGATTCCCGCAGGGCGAAGGGTAGTGAGCAGTACTTC. The chain employs TRBV14 and TRBJ2-4; D possibly corresponds to TRBD1 (5 bases). Per germline, CDR1 SGHDN and CDR2 FVKESK. The CDR3 has 17 residues. Drawing the rest from reference TRBV14 and TRBJ2-4, the complete variable domain is EAGVTQFPSHSVIEKGQTVTLRCDPISGHDNLYWYRRVMGKEIKFLLHFVKESKQDESGMPNNRFLAERTGGTYSTLKVQPAELEDSGVYFCASSQDSRRAKGSEQYFGAGTRLSVL.

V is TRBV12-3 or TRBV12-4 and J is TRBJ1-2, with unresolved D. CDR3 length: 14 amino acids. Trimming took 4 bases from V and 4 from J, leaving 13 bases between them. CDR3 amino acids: CASSSAGHLYGYTF. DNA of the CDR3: TGTGCCAGCAGTTCAGCAGGCCACCTCTATGGCTACACCTTC.

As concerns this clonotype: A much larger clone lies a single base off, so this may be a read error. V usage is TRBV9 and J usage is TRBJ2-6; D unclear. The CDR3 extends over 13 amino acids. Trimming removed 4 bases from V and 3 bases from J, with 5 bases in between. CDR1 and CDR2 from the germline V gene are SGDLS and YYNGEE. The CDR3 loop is CASSPHGANVLTF. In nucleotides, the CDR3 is TGTGCCAGCAGCCCCCATGGGGCCAACGTCCTGACTTTC.